This TCR beta chain was sequenced for a study of shared clonotypes between healthy human individuals. Study-level findings and limits: Compared with memory subsets, naive subsets generally had larger estimated richness. Sorted-subset sequencing, rarefaction showed, was incomplete despite large depth.

In regard to this clone: Its specificity is unknown.

The deep-level immunoSEQ assay was used. Only in-frame clones appear in the TCRdb table, and some are missing; sequencing was by immunoSEQ multiplex PCR. Found here are fewer than 850,000 clones, about two thirds of them singletons; the top ten hold about 2%. Germline CDR1 reads SEHNR; CDR2 reads FQNEAQ (reference sequence). The ends were cut back, 10 bases at V and 7 bases at J, with 20 bases in the middle. The CDR3 length is 14 residues. Those who donated were healthy HIV-negative adults, with no recent acute infections or vaccinations reported. The receptor was isolated from a woman in her 30s in good health. The rearrangement joins TRBV7-9 to TRBJ2-1; D gene uncertain. Sequenced material: memory CD4+ T cells sorted from blood. Indicated subset: CD45RA-negative fraction. The DNA for the CDR3 is TGTGCCACGGCGAGTGAGACTGGACGGAATGAGCAGTTCTTC. Translation: CATASETGRNEQFF.